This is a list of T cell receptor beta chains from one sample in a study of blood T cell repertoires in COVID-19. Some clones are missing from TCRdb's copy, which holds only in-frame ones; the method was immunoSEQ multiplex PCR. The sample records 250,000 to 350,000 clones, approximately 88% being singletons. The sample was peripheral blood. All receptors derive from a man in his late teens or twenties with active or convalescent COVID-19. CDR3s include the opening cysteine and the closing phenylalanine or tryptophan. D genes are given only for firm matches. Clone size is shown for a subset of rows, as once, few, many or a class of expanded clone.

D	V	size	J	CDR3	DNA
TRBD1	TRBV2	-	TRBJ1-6	CASCRDSYNSPLHF	TGTGCCAGCTGCCGGGACAGCTATAATTCACCCCTCCACTTT
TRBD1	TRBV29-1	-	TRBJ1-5	CSTRQGLDQPQHF	TGCAGCACCCGACAGGGGTTGGATCAGCCCCAGCATTTT
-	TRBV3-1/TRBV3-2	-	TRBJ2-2	CASSQGPDREETGELFF	TGTGCCAGCAGCCAAGGACCCGACAGGGAGGAGACCGGGGAGCTGTTTTTT
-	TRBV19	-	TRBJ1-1	CASSITGTNTEAFF	TGTGCCAGTAGTATCACAGGGACGAACACTGAAGCTTTCTTT
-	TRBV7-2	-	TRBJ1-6	CASSFQIGGSPLHF	TGTGCCAGCAGCTTCCAGATAGGGGGTTCACCCCTCCACTTT
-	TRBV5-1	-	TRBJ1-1	CASSSLQGVGWEAFF	TGCGCCAGCAGCTCATTACAGGGCGTCGGATGGGAAGCTTTCTTT
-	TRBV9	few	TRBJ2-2	CASSVGGGPTGELFF	TGTGCCAGCAGCGTAGGCGGGGGCCCCACCGGGGAGCTGTTTTTT
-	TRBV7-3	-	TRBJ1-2	CASSSGAGDYGYTF	TGTGCCAGCAGCTCCGGGGCAGGGGACTATGGCTACACCTTC
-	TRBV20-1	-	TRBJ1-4	CSGGRGEKLFF	TGCAGTGGGGGGCGCGGTGAAAAACTGTTTTTT
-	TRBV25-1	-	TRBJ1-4	CASRETGLGQKLFF	TGTGCCAGCAGGGAGACAGGTCTTGGCCAAAAACTGTTTTTT
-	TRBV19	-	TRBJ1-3	CASSTPLREPGNTIYF	TGTGCCAGTAGTACCCCCCTTCGGGAGCCTGGAAACACCATATATTTT
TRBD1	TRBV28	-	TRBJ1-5	CASSPPLNRGRYNQPQHF	TGTGCCAGCAGTCCCCCCCTCAACAGGGGGCGGTACAATCAGCCCCAGCATTTT
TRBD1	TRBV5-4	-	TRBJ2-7	CASSLPDREVPYEQYF	TGTGCCAGCAGCTTGCCGGACAGGGAGGTGCCCTACGAGCAGTACTTC
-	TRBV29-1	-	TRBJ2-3	CSGGRGEAQYF	TGCAGCGGTGGTCGCGGAGAGGCGCAGTATTTT
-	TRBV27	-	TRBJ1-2	CASSLSISSGGFGGYGYTF	TGTGCCAGCAGTTTATCGATATCATCCGGCGGATTCGGAGGTTATGGCTACACCTTC
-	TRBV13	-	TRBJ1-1	CASTTSGGLNTEAFF	TGTGCCAGCACCACTTCGGGGGGGCTAAACACTGAAGCTTTCTTT
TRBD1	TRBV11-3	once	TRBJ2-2	CASSEILGTGGRGELFF	TGTGCCAGCAGCGAAATCCTGGGGACAGGGGGCCGTGGGGAGCTGTTTTTT
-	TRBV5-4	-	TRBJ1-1	CASSPGRGGVTEAFF	TGTGCCAGCAGCCCGGGTCGGGGGGGCGTCACTGAAGCTTTCTTT
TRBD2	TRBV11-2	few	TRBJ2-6	CASSQGTMIPGANVLTF	TGTGCCAGCAGCCAAGGGACTATGATCCCTGGGGCCAACGTCCTGACTTTC
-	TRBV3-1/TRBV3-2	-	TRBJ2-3	CASSLGRGSDTQYF	TGTGCCAGCAGCCTTGGCAGGGGATCAGATACGCAGTATTTT
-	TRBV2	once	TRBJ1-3	CASSEGRGNSGNTIYF	TGTGCCAGCAGTGAAGGTCGGGGTAACTCTGGAAACACCATATATTTT
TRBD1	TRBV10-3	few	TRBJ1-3	CAISESRQGSGNTIYF	TGTGCCATCAGTGAGTCGAGACAGGGCTCTGGAAACACCATATATTTT
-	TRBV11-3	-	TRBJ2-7	CASRTTLPSHTYKQYF	TGTGCCAGCAGGACTACGCTGCCTAGCCATACCTACAAGCAGTACTTC
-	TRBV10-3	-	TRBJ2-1	CAISPGPTGGNEQFF	TGTGCCATCAGCCCGGGCCCTACCGGGGGAAATGAGCAGTTCTTC
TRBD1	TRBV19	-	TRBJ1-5	CASSIVGTGTFLQPQHF	TGTGCCAGTAGTATAGTCGGGACAGGGACTTTTCTTCAGCCCCAGCATTTT
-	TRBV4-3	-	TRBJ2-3	CASSQRGSDTQYF	TGCGCCAGCAGCCAACGCGGGTCAGATACGCAGTATTTT
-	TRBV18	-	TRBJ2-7	CASSPPAGYEQYF	TGTGCCAGCTCACCCCCGGCGGGATACGAGCAGTACTTC
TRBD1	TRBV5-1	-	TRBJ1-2	CASRDRGELDGYTF	TGCGCCAGCAGAGACAGGGGGGAGCTCGATGGCTACACCTTC
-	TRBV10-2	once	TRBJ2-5	CASSDQGQEYQETQYF	TGCGCCAGCAGTGACCAGGGGCAGGAGTACCAAGAGACCCAGTACTTC
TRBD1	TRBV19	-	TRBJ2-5	CASSSTGYQETQYF	TGTGCCAGTAGTTCGACAGGGTACCAAGAGACCCAGTACTTC
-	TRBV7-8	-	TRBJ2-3	CASSLGISTDTQYF	TGTGCCAGCAGCTTAGGTATCAGCACAGATACGCAGTATTTT
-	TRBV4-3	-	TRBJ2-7	CASSQVEFSEQYF	TGCGCCAGCAGCCAAGTTGAATTCAGCGAGCAGTACTTC
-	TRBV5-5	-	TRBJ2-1	CASSLFGLEVLNEQFF	TGTGCCAGCAGCTTGTTTGGGTTAGAGGTTTTGAATGAGCAGTTCTTC
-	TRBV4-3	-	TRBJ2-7	CASSQDLDSGEQYF	TGCGCCAGCAGCCAAGATTTGGACTCGGGGGAGCAGTACTTC
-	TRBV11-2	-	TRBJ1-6	CASSLQDNSPLHF	TGTGCCAGCAGCCTTCAGGATAATTCACCCCTCCACTTT
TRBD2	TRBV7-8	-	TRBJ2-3	CASSPGGLALYF	TGTGCCAGCAGCCCTGGGGGACTAGCGCTATATTTT
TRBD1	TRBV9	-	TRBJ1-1	CASRGSGGEAFF	TGTGCCAGCAGAGGTTCAGGGGGCGAAGCTTTCTTT
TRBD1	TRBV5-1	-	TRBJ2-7	CASSHGQGTYEQYF	TGCGCCAGCAGCCATGGACAGGGTACCTACGAGCAGTACTTC
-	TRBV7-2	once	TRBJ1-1	CASRGAGNTEAFF	TGTGCCAGCAGGGGCGCGGGGAACACTGAAGCTTTCTTT
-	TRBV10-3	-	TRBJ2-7	CAITPDRSEQYF	TGTGCCATCACCCCAGATCGGAGCGAGCAGTACTTC
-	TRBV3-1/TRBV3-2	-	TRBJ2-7	CASSQDPSLDEQYF	TGTGCCAGCAGCCAAGATCCTAGTTTGGACGAGCAGTACTTC
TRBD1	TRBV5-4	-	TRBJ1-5	CASSPDRGRNQPQHF	TGTGCCAGCAGCCCCGACAGGGGGCGAAATCAGCCCCAGCATTTT
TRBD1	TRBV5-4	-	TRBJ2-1	CASSAGGDEQFF	TGTGCCAGCAGCGCAGGGGGCGATGAGCAGTTCTTC
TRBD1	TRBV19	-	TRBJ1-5	CASSRQGLQPQHF	TGTGCCAGTAGTAGACAGGGACTGCAGCCCCAGCATTTT
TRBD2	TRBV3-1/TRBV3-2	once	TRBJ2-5	CASSYRFGGGASETQYF	TGTGCCAGCAGTTACAGATTCGGCGGGGGGGCATCAGAGACCCAGTACTTC
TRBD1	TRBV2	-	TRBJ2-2	CASREGQGAIGELFF	TGTGCCAGCAGGGAGGGGCAGGGGGCTATCGGGGAGCTGTTTTTT
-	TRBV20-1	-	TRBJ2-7	CSASGPNSYEQYF	TGCAGTGCTAGTGGGCCAAACTCCTACGAGCAGTACTTC
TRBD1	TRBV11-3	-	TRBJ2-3	CASSLDRGSTDTQYF	TGTGCCAGCAGCCTGGACAGGGGGAGCACAGATACGCAGTATTTT
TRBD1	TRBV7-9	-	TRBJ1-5	CASNRGGNQPQHF	TGTGCCAGCAACAGGGGGGGCAATCAGCCCCAGCATTTT
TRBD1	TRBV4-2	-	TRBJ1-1	CASRGQGDTEAFF	TGTGCCAGCAGGGGGCAGGGGGATACTGAAGCTTTCTTT
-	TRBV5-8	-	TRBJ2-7	CASSLQGSYEQYF	TGTGCCAGCAGCTTACAGGGTTCCTACGAGCAGTACTTC
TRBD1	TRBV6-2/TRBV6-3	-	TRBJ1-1	CASSLRTGTVDTEAFF	TGTGCCAGCAGTTTGAGAACCGGGACAGTTGACACTGAAGCTTTCTTT
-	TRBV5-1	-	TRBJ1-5	CASSLSDSRNQPQHF	TGCGCCAGCAGCCTATCGGACAGCAGAAATCAGCCCCAGCATTTT
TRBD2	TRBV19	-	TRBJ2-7	CASSLPPSGVHEQYF	TGTGCCAGTAGTCTTCCGCCTAGCGGGGTTCACGAGCAGTACTTC
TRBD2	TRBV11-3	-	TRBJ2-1	CASSLRASGAYNEQFF	TGTGCCAGCAGCTTAAGGGCTAGCGGGGCGTACAATGAGCAGTTCTTC
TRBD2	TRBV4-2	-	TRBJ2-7	CASSPGTSGGDEQYF	TGTGCCAGCAGCCCAGGGACTAGCGGGGGGGACGAGCAGTACTTC
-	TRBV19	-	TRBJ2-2	CASIRGQMNTGELFF	TGTGCCAGTATCCGAGGGCAGATGAACACCGGGGAGCTGTTTTTT
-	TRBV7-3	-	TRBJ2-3	CASSPTDSSTDTQYF	TGTGCCAGCAGCCCCACGGACAGCAGCACAGATACGCAGTATTTT
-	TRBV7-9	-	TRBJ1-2	CASSSGRGYGYTF	TGTGCCAGCAGCAGTGGGCGCGGGTATGGCTACACCTTC